These 4 T cell receptor beta chains originate from one sample sequenced in a study of T-cell reconstitution after alpha-beta-depleted transplantation in children. Unique molecular identifiers were built into the TCRbeta library. Via MiXCR, TCRdb re-called the PCR reads, giving one row per CDR3 protein. Here the sample spans roughly 610,000 distinct CDR3 sequences, more than 9% being singletons. The material was PBMCs from the stem cell graft donor, obtained from the stem cell graft. These TCRs come from a human donor who donated a stem cell graft to a child with acute myeloid leukemia.

This clonotype was seen at least ten times. The CDR3 sequence is CASSPQDGLAGGTDTQYF. In nucleotides, the CDR3 is TGTGCCAGCAGCCCGCAAGACGGACTAGCGGGAGGGACAGATACGCAGTATTTT. This chain links TRBV4-2 with TRBJ2-3; TRBD2 matches 15 bases. CDR1 is LGHNA and CDR2 is YNFKEQ in the germline V gene. V trimming: 4 bases; J trimming: 3 bases; junction bases outside the gene matches: 8. The CDR3 length is 18 residues.

This clonotype appeared a few times. This chain connects TRBV28 to TRBJ2-7; D unresolved. CDR3 length equals 13 residues. CDR1 and CDR2 from the germline V gene are MDHEN and SYDVKM. The V end was cut by 7 bases, the J end by 2 bases, with 12 bases between. The CDR3 DNA reads TGTGCCAGCATTTCCTCGGACGCCTACGAGCAGTACTTC. This codes for CASISSDAYEQYF.

This clonotype was seen repeatedly, ten times or more. V is TRBV27 and J is TRBJ2-3, with TRBD2 matching over 12 bases. CDR1 is MNHEY, CDR2 SMNVEV, per germline (reference sequence). V was clipped by 8 bases and J by 6 bases; unmatched bases: 12. The CDR3 runs to 16 residues. DNA for the CDR3: TGTGCCAGCGGCCCGCCTGGACTAGCGGGAAGGGATACGCAGTATTTT. It specifies CASGPPGLAGRDTQYF.

This clonotype was found many times. V and J are TRBV4-1 and TRBJ2-1; the D gene is possibly TRBD1 (5 bases). Germline lookup yields CDR1 MGHRA and CDR2 YSYEKL. The CDR3 loop spans 14 amino acids. V dropped 0 bases and J dropped 6 bases, with 9 bases sitting between them. CDR3: CASSQDQGGNEQFF. CDR3 nucleotides: TGCGCCAGCAGCCAAGATCAGGGCGGCAATGAGCAGTTCTTC.